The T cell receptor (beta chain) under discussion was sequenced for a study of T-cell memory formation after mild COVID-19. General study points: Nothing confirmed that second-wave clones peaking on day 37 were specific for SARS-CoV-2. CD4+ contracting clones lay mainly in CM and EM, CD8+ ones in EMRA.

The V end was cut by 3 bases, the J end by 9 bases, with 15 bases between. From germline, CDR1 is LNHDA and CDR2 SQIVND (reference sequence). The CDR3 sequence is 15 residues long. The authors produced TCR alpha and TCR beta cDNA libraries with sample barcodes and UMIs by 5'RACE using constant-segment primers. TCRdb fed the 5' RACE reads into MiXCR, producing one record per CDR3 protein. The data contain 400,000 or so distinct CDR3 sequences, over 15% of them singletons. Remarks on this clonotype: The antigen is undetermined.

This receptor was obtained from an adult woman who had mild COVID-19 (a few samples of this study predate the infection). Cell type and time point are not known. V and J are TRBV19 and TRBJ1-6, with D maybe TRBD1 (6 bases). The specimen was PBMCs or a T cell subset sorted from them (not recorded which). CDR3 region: CASSIVGTPSSPLHF. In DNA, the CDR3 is TGTGCCAGTAGTATCGTCGGGACACCGAGTTCACCCCTCCACTTT.